This is a list of T cell receptor beta chains from one sample in a study of CD8+ T cells in alopecia areata. TCRdb's table, derived via immunoSEQ multiplex PCR, lists solely in-frame clones and lacks some. The sample has around 120,000 clones; around 56% are singletons. The source was CD4+ T cells sorted from blood, collected at week 4, from a patient treated with tofacitinib. The receptors were sampled from a human donor with alopecia areata. CDR3s include the opening cysteine and the closing phenylalanine or tryptophan. Fields, in order: clone size, J gene, D gene, V gene, CDR3 DNA, CDR3 protein. A D gene is named only where the DNA matches it firmly. Size is omitted from some rows. Given values are once, few, many or a class for expanded clones.

few	TRBJ2-2	.	TRBV6-5	TGTGCCAGTCGGACAGCGAACACCGGGGAGCTGTTTTTT	CASRTANTGELFF
.	TRBJ2-4	.	TRBV2	TGTGCCAGCCAGGGTTGGTCCAAAAACATTCAGTACTTC	CASQGWSKNIQYF
.	TRBJ2-7	TRBD1	TRBV27	TGTGCCAGCAGTGAACAGGGGCACGAGCAGTACTTC	CASSEQGHEQYF
.	TRBJ2-5	TRBD1	TRBV5-1	TGCGCCAGCAGCTTAAACAGGGGACAAGAGACCCAGTACTTC	CASSLNRGQETQYF
.	TRBJ2-3	TRBD1	TRBV5-1	TGCGCCAGCAGCGGACAGGGACGGAAGACAGATACGCAGTATTTT	CASSGQGRKTDTQYF
.	TRBJ2-2	.	TRBV14	TGTGCCAGCAGCCCGGCCGGGCTGCTCCTGAAAGATGAGCTGTTTTTT	CASSPAGLLLKDELFF
.	TRBJ2-7	TRBD2	TRBV13	TGTGCCAGCAGCCTGGGACTACCCCCCTACGAGCAGTACTTC	CASSLGLPPYEQYF
.	TRBJ1-1	.	TRBV2	TGTGCCAGCAGTGGGGCACAGGGAGGGAACACTGAAGCTTTCTTT	CASSGAQGGNTEAFF
.	TRBJ2-3	.	TRBV7-8	TGTGCCAGCAGCCAAGGCGGCGGGGTCCGCACAGATACGCAGTATTTT	CASSQGGGVRTDTQYF
.	TRBJ1-1	.	TRBV11-2	TGTGCCAGCAGCTTAGATTGGAAGGGGGCTTTCTTT	CASSLDWKGAFF
.	TRBJ1-2	.	TRBV25-1	TGTGCCAGCAGTAATACAGGGGGCTACACCTTC	CASSNTGGYTF
.	TRBJ2-1	.	TRBV11-2	TGTGCCAGCAGTCAGGGGGGATACGGCAATGAGCAGTTCTTC	CASSQGGYGNEQFF
.	TRBJ2-7	.	TRBV7-9	TGTGCCAGCAGCGGGGGGGCCTTTGACCCCTACGAGCAGTACTTC	CASSGGAFDPYEQYF
.	TRBJ1-5	.	TRBV5-6	TGTGCCAGCAGCTTGGCCCGACAGCCCCAGCATTTT	CASSLARQPQHF
few	TRBJ2-6	.	TRBV9	TGTGCCAGCAGCATCCGTCCCGGTGGGGCCAACGTCCTGACTTTC	CASSIRPGGANVLTF
.	TRBJ2-7	TRBD1	TRBV2	TGTGCCAGCAGTGGCCTGACAGGGCGCATGGAGCAGTACTTC	CASSGLTGRMEQYF
few	TRBJ2-5	.	TRBV5-1	TGCGCCAGCAGCTTGGATTTAGAGACCCAGTACTTC	CASSLDLETQYF
.	TRBJ2-1	.	TRBV29-1	TGCAGCGTTGCTAGCCGGAACAATGAGCAGTTCTTC	CSVASRNNEQFF
.	TRBJ2-1	TRBD1	TRBV25-1	TGTGCCAGCAGTGAAACCGGGACAGGGGACAATGAGCAGTTCTTC	CASSETGTGDNEQFF
.	TRBJ1-2	.	TRBV30	TGTGCCTGGAGTGTAGAAGGGAGTGGCTACACCTTC	CAWSVEGSGYTF
.	TRBJ2-5	.	TRBV19	TGTGCCAGTAGTCCCGCCGGGCCTGGAGAGACCCAGTACTTC	CASSPAGPGETQYF
.	TRBJ2-2	TRBD2	TRBV9	TGTGCCAGCAGCGTAGCCCCAGGGCCACTAGCGGGAGCAGTCGGGGAGCTGTTTTTT	CASSVAPGPLAGAVGELFF
.	TRBJ1-5	.	TRBV29-1	TGCAGCGTGAGATTAGGGGGTAGCAATCAGCCCCAGCATTTT	CSVRLGGSNQPQHF
many	TRBJ2-5	.	TRBV6-6	TGTGCCAGCAGTTGGGCAGAGACCCAGTACTTC	CASSWAETQYF
.	TRBJ1-2	.	TRBV6-1	TGTGCCACCAGGACAGTTCCTAACTATGGCTACACCTTC	CATRTVPNYGYTF
.	TRBJ1-1	.	TRBV29-1	TGCAGCGTCCTCAGGAGGAACACTGAAGCTTTCTTT	CSVLRRNTEAFF
.	TRBJ1-4	.	TRBV30	TGTGCCTGGAGTGTACGGAGACAGGCGGCCGAAAAACTGTTTTTT	CAWSVRRQAAEKLFF
.	TRBJ2-5	TRBD2	TRBV7-2	TGTGCCAGCAGCCTAGTGCGGGGGGTTAAAGAGACCCAGTACTTC	CASSLVRGVKETQYF
.	TRBJ2-7	.	TRBV19	TGTGCCAGTAGTATGGGACCGGCCTCCTACGAGCAGTACTTC	CASSMGPASYEQYF
.	TRBJ1-1	TRBD1	TRBV28	TGTGCCAGCAGTTTTGACAGGGGCACTGAAGCTTTCTTT	CASSFDRGTEAFF
.	TRBJ2-2	.	TRBV2	TGTGCCAGCAGTGAACTCCACACCGGGGAGCTGTTTTTT	CASSELHTGELFF
.	TRBJ1-6	.	TRBV2	TGTGCCAGCGCGATTCCGGGGGCCCCTGGTTCACCCCTCCACTTT	CASAIPGAPGSPLHF
.	TRBJ2-7	.	TRBV10-2	TGCGCCAGCAGTGAGAAGACGGGACAGTACTTC	CASSEKTGQYF
.	TRBJ1-4	.	TRBV4-1	TGCGCCAGCAGCCAATCCGGACAGTTGGATGAAAAACTGTTTTTT	CASSQSGQLDEKLFF
.	TRBJ1-5	.	TRBV9	TGTGCCAGCAGCATACTAGACGGACTCAATCAGCCCCAGCATTTT	CASSILDGLNQPQHF
.	TRBJ1-2	.	TRBV27	TGTGCCAGCAGTCCCTCCGAGCGGGGGTATGGCTACACCTTC	CASSPSERGYGYTF
.	TRBJ1-1	.	TRBV29-1	TGCAGCGTTGTGGGGGGGAGCACTGAAGCTTTCTTT	CSVVGGSTEAFF
.	TRBJ1-4	.	TRBV2	TGTGCCAGCAGTGATCACAGGGTCAATGAAAAACTGTTTTTT	CASSDHRVNEKLFF
few	TRBJ2-1	.	TRBV14	TGTGCCAGCAGCCAAGGACTCCACAATGAGCAGTTCTTC	CASSQGLHNEQFF
.	TRBJ1-5	.	TRBV4-1	TGCGCCAGCAGCCAAGATCCCGCTCAGCCCCAGCATTTT	CASSQDPAQPQHF
.	TRBJ1-1	.	TRBV30	TGTGCCTGGGACGGACAGATGAACACTGAAGCTTTCTTT	CAWDGQMNTEAFF
.	TRBJ2-1	.	TRBV5-1	TGCGCCAGCAGCTCGGGCCTGGATGAGCAGTTCTTC	CASSSGLDEQFF
.	TRBJ2-7	TRBD1	TRBV27	TGTGCCAGCAGGGGACAGGGACACGAGCAGTACTTC	CASRGQGHEQYF
.	TRBJ1-6	TRBD1	TRBV19	TGTGCCAGTCGACAGGGAGATTCACCCCTCCACTTT	CASRQGDSPLHF
.	TRBJ2-3	TRBD1	TRBV30	TGTGCCCGCCGACAGGGGGCAGATACGCAGTATTTT	CARRQGADTQYF
few	TRBJ2-5	.	TRBV11-2	TGTGCCAGCAGCATTCGAACCGCTCGAAAAGAGACCCAGTACTTC	CASSIRTARKETQYF
.	TRBJ2-1	.	TRBV25-1	TGTGCCAGCAGTTGGGGGAGCTCCTACAATGAGCAGTTCTTC	CASSWGSSYNEQFF
few	TRBJ2-1	TRBD2	TRBV7-9	TGTGCCAGCAGCTTAGCCCTAGCGGGGGGGTACAATGAGCAGTTCTTC	CASSLALAGGYNEQFF
few	TRBJ2-3	.	TRBV4-1	TGCGCCAGCAGCCTGCCCCTTGGCACAGATACGCAGTATTTT	CASSLPLGTDTQYF
many	TRBJ2-7	TRBD2	TRBV14	TGTGCCAGCAGCCAAGGACTAGCGGGGTTCTACGAGCAGTACTTC	CASSQGLAGFYEQYF
.	TRBJ2-3	TRBD2	TRBV29-1	TGCAGCGTCATAGCGGGGGGGCCAGGAGATACGCAGTATTTT	CSVIAGGPGDTQYF
.	TRBJ2-7	.	TRBV14	TGTGCCAGCAGCCAAGCGGCAGGCCTCTACGAGCAGTACTTC	CASSQAAGLYEQYF
.	TRBJ2-7	.	TRBV29-1	TGCAGCGTTGGGTCAGGAACGTACGAGCAGTACTTC	CSVGSGTYEQYF